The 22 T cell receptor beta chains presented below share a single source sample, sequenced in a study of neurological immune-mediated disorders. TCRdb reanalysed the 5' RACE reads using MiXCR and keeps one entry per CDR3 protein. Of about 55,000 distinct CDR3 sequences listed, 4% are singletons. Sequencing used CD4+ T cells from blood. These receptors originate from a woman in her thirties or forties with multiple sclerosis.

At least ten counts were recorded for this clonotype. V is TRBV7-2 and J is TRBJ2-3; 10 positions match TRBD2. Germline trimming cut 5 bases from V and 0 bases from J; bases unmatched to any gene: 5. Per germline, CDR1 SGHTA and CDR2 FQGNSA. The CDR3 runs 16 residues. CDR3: CASSQKRGGSTDTQYF. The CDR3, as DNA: TGTGCCAGCAGCCAAAAGCGGGGGGGTAGCACAGATACGCAGTATTTT.

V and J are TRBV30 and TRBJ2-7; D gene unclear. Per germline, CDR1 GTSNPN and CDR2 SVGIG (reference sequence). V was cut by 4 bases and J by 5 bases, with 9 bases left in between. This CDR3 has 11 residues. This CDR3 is CAWTRKDEQYF. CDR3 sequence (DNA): TGTGCCTGGACCCGGAAGGACGAGCAGTACTTC.

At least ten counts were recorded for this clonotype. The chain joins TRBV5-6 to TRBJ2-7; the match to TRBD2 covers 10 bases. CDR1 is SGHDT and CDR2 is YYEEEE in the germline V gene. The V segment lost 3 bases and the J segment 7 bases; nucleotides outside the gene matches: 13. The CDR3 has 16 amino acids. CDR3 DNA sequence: TGTGCCAGCAGCTCCCCGGGGCTAGCGGGGGCGAGGGAGCAGTACTTC. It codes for CASSSPGLAGAREQYF.

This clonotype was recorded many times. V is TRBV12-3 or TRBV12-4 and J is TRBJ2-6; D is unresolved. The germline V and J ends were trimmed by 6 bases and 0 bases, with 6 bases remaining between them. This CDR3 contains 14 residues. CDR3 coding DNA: TGTGCCAGCAGCGGCGACTCTGGGGCCAACGTCCTGACTTTC. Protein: CASSGDSGANVLTF.

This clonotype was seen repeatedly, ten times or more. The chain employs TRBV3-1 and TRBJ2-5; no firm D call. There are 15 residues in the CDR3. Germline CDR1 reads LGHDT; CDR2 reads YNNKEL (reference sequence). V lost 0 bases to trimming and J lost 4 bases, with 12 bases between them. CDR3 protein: CASSQEFWLAETQYF. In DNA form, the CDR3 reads TGTGCCAGCAGCCAAGAATTCTGGTTAGCAGAGACCCAGTACTTC.

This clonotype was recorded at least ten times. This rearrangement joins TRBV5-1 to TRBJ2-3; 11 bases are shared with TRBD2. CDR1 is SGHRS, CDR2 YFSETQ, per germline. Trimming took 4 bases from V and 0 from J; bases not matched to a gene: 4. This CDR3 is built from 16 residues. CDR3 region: CASSRGLAESTDTQYF. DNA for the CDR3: TGCGCCAGCAGCAGGGGACTAGCGGAAAGCACAGATACGCAGTATTTT.

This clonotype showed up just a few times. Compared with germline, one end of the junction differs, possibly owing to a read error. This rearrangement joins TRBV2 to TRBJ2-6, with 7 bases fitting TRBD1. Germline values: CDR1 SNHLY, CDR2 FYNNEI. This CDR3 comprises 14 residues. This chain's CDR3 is CASSAGSGGNVLTF. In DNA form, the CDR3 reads TGTGCCAGCAGTGCAGGGTCAGGGGGCAACGTCCTGACTTTC.

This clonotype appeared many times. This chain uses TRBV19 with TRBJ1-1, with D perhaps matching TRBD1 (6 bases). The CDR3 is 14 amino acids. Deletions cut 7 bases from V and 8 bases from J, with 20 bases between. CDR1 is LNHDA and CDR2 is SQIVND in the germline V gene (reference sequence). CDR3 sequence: CASNPHRASLEAFF. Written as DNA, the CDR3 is TGTGCCAGTAACCCCCACAGGGCATCTTTGGAAGCTTTCTTT. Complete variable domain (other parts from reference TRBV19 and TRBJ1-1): DGGITQSPKYLFRKEGQNVTLSCEQNLNHDAMYWYRQDPGQGLRLIYYSQIVNDFQKGDIAEGYSVSREKKESFPLTVTSAQKNPTAFYLCASNPHRASLEAFFGQGTRLTVV.

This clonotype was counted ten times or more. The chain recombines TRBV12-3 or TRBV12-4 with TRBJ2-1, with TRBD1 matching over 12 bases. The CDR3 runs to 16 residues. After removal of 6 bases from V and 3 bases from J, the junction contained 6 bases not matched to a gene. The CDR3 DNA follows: TGTGCCAGCAGCCCGGGGACAGGGGGCTACTACAATGAGCAGTTCTTC. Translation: CASSPGTGGYYNEQFF.

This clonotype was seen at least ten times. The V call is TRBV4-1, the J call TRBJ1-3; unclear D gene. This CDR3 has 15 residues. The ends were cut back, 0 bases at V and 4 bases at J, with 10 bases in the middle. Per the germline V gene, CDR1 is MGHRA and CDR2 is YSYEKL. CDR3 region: CASSQEPVRGNTIYF. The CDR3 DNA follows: TGCGCCAGCAGCCAAGAGCCGGTCCGGGGAAACACCATATATTTT.

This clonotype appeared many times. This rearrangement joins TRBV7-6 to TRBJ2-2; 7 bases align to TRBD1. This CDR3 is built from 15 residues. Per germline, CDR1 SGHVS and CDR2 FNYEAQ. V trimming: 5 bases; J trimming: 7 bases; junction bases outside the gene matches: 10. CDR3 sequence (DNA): TGTGCCAGCAGCACTTTGACAGGGTCTATCGGGGAGCTGTTTTTT. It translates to CASSTLTGSIGELFF.

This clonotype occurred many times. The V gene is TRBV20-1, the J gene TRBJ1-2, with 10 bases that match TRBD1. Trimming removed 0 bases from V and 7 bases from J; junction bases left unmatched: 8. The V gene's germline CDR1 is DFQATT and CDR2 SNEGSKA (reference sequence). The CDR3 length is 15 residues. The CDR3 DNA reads TGCAGTGCTAGAGACCGGGACAGGGGATCTGCTGGCTACACCTTC. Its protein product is CSARDRDRGSAGYTF.

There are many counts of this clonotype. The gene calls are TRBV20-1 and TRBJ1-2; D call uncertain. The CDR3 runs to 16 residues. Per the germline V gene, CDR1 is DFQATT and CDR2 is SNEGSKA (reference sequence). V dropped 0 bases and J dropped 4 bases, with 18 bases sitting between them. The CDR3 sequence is CSAREATAQSGYGYTF. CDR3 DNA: TGCAGTGCTAGAGAGGCTACAGCTCAGTCGGGCTATGGCTACACCTTC.

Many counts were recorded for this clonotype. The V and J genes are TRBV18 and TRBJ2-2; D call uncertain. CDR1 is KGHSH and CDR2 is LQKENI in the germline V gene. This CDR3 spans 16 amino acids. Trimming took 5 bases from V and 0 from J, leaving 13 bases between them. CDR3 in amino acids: CASSSTAPANTGELFF. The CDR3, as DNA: TGTGCCAGCTCATCAACAGCGCCGGCGAACACCGGGGAGCTGTTTTTT.

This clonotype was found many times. The CDR3 sequence: CASSQRGGQGTYEQYF. The CDR3 DNA is TGTGCCAGCAGCCAAAGAGGGGGACAGGGTACCTACGAGCAGTACTTC. The chain joins TRBV14 to TRBJ2-7; 9 bases are a match to TRBD1. The CDR3 consists of 16 residues. V was clipped by 2 bases and J by 2 bases; unmatched bases: 7. Germline lookup yields CDR1 SGHDN and CDR2 FVKESK.

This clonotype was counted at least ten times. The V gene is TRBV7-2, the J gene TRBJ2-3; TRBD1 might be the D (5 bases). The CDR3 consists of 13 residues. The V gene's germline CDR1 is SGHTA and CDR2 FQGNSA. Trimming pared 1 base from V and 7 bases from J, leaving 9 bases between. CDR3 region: CASSLGYRNTQYF. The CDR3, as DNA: TGTGCCAGCAGCTTAGGGTACAGGAATACGCAGTATTTT.

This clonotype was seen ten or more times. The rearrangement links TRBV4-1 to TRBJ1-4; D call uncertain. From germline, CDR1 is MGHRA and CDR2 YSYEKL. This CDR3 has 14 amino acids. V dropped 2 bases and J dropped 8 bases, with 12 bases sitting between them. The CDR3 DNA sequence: TGCGCCAGCAGCCAATCAGCGAGGGTGGAAAAACTGTTTTTT. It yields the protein CASSQSARVEKLFF.

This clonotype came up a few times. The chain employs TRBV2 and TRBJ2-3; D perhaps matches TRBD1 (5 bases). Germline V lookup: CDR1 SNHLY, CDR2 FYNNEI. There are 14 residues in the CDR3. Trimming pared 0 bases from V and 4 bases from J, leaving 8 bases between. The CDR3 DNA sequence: TGTGCCAGCAGTGAAGCGCAGGGCCCAGATACGCAGTATTTT. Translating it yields CASSEAQGPDTQYF.

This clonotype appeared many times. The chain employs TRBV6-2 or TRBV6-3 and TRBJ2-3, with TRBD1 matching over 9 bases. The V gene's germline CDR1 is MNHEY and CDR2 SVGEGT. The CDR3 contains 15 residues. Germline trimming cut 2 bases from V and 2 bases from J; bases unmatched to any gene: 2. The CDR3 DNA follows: TGTGCCAGCAGTTACGGGGACAGGGACACAGATACGCAGTATTTT. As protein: CASSYGDRDTDTQYF.

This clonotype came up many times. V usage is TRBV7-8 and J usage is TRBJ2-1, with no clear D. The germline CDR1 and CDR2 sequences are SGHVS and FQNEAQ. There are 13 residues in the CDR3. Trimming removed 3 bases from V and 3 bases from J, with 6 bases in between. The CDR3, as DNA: TGTGCCAGCAGCTTTCTTAGCTACAATGAGCAGTTCTTC. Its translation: CASSFLSYNEQFF.

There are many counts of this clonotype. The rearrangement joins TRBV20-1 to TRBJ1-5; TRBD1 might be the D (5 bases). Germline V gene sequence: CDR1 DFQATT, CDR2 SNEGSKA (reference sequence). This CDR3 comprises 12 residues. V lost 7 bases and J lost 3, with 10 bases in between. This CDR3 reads CSVTGPNQPQHF. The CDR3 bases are TGCAGTGTAACGGGGCCCAATCAGCCCCAGCATTTT.

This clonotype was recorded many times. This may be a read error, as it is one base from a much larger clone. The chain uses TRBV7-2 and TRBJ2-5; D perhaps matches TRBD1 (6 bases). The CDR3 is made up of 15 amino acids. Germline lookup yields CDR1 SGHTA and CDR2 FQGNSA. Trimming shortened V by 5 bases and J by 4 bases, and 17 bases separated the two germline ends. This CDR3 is CASSPGHRGGETQYF. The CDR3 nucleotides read TGTGCCAGCAGCCCAGGACACAGAGGGGGAGAGACCCAGTACTTC.